This TCR beta chain was recovered during a study of blood T cell repertoires in COVID-19. On the study more broadly: Italy, Spain and the United States were the sources of the convalescent and acute COVID-19 samples.

Original analysis: The authors estimated nucleated cell counts from reference gene primer amplification. TCRdb's table, derived via immunoSEQ multiplex PCR, lists solely in-frame clones and lacks some. V and J calls and clone size are copied from that table; D and trimming were computed from the DNA. The sample lists 200,000 to 250,000 clones, roughly 83% occurring once. The germline gives CDR1 KGHSH, CDR2 LQKENI. There are 17 residues in the CDR3. V lost 3 bases, J lost 2 bases, and 19 bases lay in between. The chain employs TRBV18 and TRBJ1-2, with D tentatively TRBD1 (6 bases). The sequencing input was peripheral blood. The receptor was isolated from an elderly man with acute or convalescent COVID-19. CDR3 coding DNA: TGTGCCAGCTCACCCAGGGCAGGGGTGTCATTGAACTATGGCTACACCTTC. It encodes CASSPRAGVSLNYGYTF.